The 9 T cell receptor beta chains below were found in one sample sequenced in a study of blood T cell repertoires in COVID-19. The protocol was immunoSEQ multiplex PCR, while the TCRdb copy is restricted to in-frame clones and leaves out a portion. The data contain roughly 140,000 clones, just over 85% of them singletons. Source material: peripheral blood. The source is a man between 65 and 79 years old with acute or convalescent COVID-19.

The V call is TRBV28, the J call TRBJ1-2; 7 positions match TRBD1. Looked up from germline, CDR1 is MDHEN and CDR2 is SYDVKM. V shed 3 bases, J shed 10 bases, and the junction held 8 bases outside the gene matches. The CDR3 sequence is 13 residues long. The CDR3: CASSFRWTGAYTF. CDR3 sequence (DNA): TGTGCCAGCAGTTTCCGCTGGACAGGAGCCTACACCTTC.

The J gene is TRBJ1-1, the V gene TRBV28; a weak D match, TRBD1 (6 bases). In germline, CDR1 is MDHEN, CDR2 SYDVKM. The CDR3 has 15 amino acids. V dropped 6 bases and J dropped 4 bases, with 18 bases sitting between them. DNA for the CDR3: TGTGCCAGCAGCCTTAGGACAGCGGGGGTCACTGAAGCTTTCTTT. Translating gives CASSLRTAGVTEAFF.

DNA for the CDR3: TGCGCCAGCAGCCGGGACAGGGCTGGAGAGCAGTACTTC. Its protein product is CASSRDRAGEQYF. The rearrangement uses TRBV5-1 and TRBJ2-7; TRBD1 matches at 9 bases. With 4 bases clipped from V and 7 bases from J, the junction kept 6 bases outside the gene matches. The germline V gene encodes CDR1 SGHRS and CDR2 YFSETQ. This CDR3 spans 13 amino acids.

CDR3 in DNA: TGTGCCAGCAGTGGGGACAGAAATCAGCCCCAGCATTTT. Protein sequence: CASSGDRNQPQHF. The rearrangement uses TRBV6-6 and TRBJ1-5, with TRBD1 identical over 7 bases. V was pared by 5 bases and J by 4 bases, with 2 bases of the junction left unmatched. The germline V gene has CDR1 MNHNY and CDR2 SVGAGI (reference sequence). There are 13 residues in the CDR3.

A few counts support this clone. CDR3 coding DNA: TGTGCCAGCAGTCGCAGGGGGCCCGATACGCAGTATTTT. This gives the protein CASSRRGPDTQYF. The gene calls are TRBV3-1 (or the pseudogene TRBV3-2) and TRBJ2-3, with TRBD1 matching over 8 bases. The ends lost 6 bases at V and 6 bases at J; junction bases unmatched: 5. CDR1 is LGHDT, CDR2 YNNKEL, per germline (reference sequence). This CDR3 region has 13 residues.

The CDR3 DNA follows: TGTGCCAGCAGCCAAGACGTGTCGGGGGGGGTGGCCCAGTACTTC. Its protein is CASSQDVSGGVAQYF. This chain connects TRBV4-2 to TRBJ2-5; 8 bases are a match to TRBD2. The CDR3 contains 15 residues. Germline lookup yields CDR1 LGHNA and CDR2 YNFKEQ. With 0 bases clipped from V and 9 bases from J, the junction kept 9 bases outside the gene matches.

The chain combines TRBV19 with TRBJ1-3; TRBD1 aligns across 7 bases. Looked up from germline, CDR1 is LNHDA and CDR2 is SQIVND (reference sequence). J was trimmed by 9 bases and V by 6 bases; bases with no gene match: 11. The CDR3 is 14 residues long. DNA of the CDR3: TGTGCCAGTAGAGGGACAGCCCGGGTCGGCACCATATATTTT. Amino acids: CASRGTARVGTIYF.

The V gene is TRBV7-2, the J gene TRBJ2-7, with TRBD2 matching over 13 bases. The CDR3 has 13 residues. Germline V gene data show CDR1 as SGHTA and CDR2 as FQGNSA. V shed 6 bases, J shed 6 bases, and the junction held 2 bases outside the gene matches. CDR3 sequence reads: CASSRLAGGEQYF. Written as DNA, the CDR3 is TGTGCCAGCAGTCGACTAGCGGGAGGCGAGCAGTACTTC.

The chain links TRBV11-2 to TRBJ2-5; D perhaps matches TRBD1 (6 bases). V was cut by 3 bases and J by 5 bases, with 10 bases left in between. Germline values: CDR1 SGHAT, CDR2 FQNNGV. The CDR3 extends over 13 amino acids. CDR3 coding DNA: TGTGCCAGCAGCTTCACTAGGGGGGAGACCCAGTACTTC. Translation gives CASSFTRGETQYF.